The rows below give T cell receptor beta chains drawn from one sample of a study of T cells generated in artificial thymic organoids. TCRdb reanalysed the 5' RACE reads using MiXCR and keeps one entry per CDR3 protein. The profile shows 5,000 to 6,500 distinct CDR3 sequences, over 25% of them singletons. Sequenced input: naive CD8+ T cells from blood. The origin of the receptors is a human donor who gave cord blood stem cells for thymic organoid culture, a cardiac surgery patient who gave postnatal thymus, or a blood donor (not recorded which). Both conserved end residues are part of each CDR3. Each record gives: clone size, V gene, J gene, D gene, CDR3 protein, CDR3 DNA. The D gene is left open where the match is weak. Some rows have no size entry. The others give once, few or many, or a class for an expanded clone.

>.|TRBV11-2|TRBJ2-7|TRBD2
CASSSIAGAFYEQYF
TGTGCCAGCAGCTCAATAGCGGGAGCCTTCTACGAGCAGTACTTC
>medium-sized|TRBV12-3/TRBV12-4|TRBJ1-4|.
CASSLSSWLFF
TGTGCCAGCAGTTTATCCAGCTGGCTGTTTTTT
>medium-sized|TRBV29-1|TRBJ2-5|.
CSVNRGLETQYF
TGCAGCGTTAACCGGGGGCTGGAGACCCAGTACTTC
>.|TRBV6-5|TRBJ2-1|.
CASSPNSANEQFF
TGTGCCAGCAGTCCAAACTCGGCCAATGAGCAGTTCTTC
>few|TRBV7-2|TRBJ1-2|.
CASSLAYHTENYGYTF
TGTGCCAGCAGCTTAGCTTATCATACTGAGAACTATGGCTACACCTTC
>.|TRBV23-1|TRBJ2-1|TRBD2
CASNEGVAGGSSYNEQFF
TGCGCCAGCAATGAGGGGGTAGCGGGAGGGAGCTCCTACAATGAGCAGTTCTTC
>medium-sized|TRBV10-3|TRBJ2-2|TRBD2
CAISEPTSGRFGELFF
TGTGCCATCAGTGAGCCGACTAGCGGGAGGTTCGGGGAGCTGTTTTTT
>medium-sized|TRBV5-5|TRBJ1-1|.
CASSLRGVANTEAFF
TGTGCCAGCAGCTTGCGTGGGGTTGCGAACACTGAAGCTTTCTTT
>.|TRBV5-5|TRBJ1-6|TRBD1
CASSLVQGDSPLHF
TGTGCCAGCAGCTTGGTACAGGGGGATTCACCCCTCCACTTT
>few|TRBV23-1|TRBJ2-3|.
CASSLRPDTQYF
TGCGCCAGCAGTCTGAGGCCAGATACGCAGTATTTT
>medium-sized|TRBV27|TRBJ2-3|.
CASSFLDSSTDTQYF
TGTGCCAGCAGTTTTTTGGACAGCTCCACAGATACGCAGTATTTT
>few|TRBV3-1|TRBJ2-3|.
CASSHWVSDTDTQYF
TGTGCCAGCAGCCACTGGGTCAGTGACACAGATACGCAGTATTTT
>medium-sized|TRBV27|TRBJ2-2|TRBD1
CATLHPGTGGRNTGELFF
TGTGCCACCCTACATCCGGGGACAGGGGGCCGTAACACCGGGGAGCTGTTTTTT
>medium-sized|TRBV5-5|TRBJ2-7|.
CASSYTPIDGYEQYF
TGTGCCAGCAGTTACACCCCGATCGACGGATACGAGCAGTACTTC
>.|TRBV3-1|TRBJ1-1|.
CASSQGPLGTEAFF
TGTGCCAGCAGCCAAGGGCCCCTGGGGACTGAAGCTTTCTTT